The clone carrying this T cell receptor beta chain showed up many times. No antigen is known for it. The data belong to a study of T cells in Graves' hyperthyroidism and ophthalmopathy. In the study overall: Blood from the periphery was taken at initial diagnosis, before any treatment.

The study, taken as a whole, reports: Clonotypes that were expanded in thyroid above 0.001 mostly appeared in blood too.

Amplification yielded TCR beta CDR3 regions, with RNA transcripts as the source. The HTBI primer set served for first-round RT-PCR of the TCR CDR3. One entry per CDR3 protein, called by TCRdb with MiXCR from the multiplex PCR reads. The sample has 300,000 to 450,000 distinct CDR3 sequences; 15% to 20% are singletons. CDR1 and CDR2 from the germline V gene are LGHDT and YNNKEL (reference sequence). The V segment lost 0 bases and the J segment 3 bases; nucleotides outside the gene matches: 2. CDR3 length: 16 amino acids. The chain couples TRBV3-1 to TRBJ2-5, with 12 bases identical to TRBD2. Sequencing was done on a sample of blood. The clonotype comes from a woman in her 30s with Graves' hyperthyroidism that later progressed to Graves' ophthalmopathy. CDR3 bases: TGTGCCAGCAGCCAAGAATGGACTAGCGGGGAAGAGACCCAGTACTTC. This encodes CASSQEWTSGEETQYF.